This T cell receptor (beta chain) is from a study of T cell responses to AZD1222 COVID-19 vaccine. Generated by immunoSEQ multiplex PCR, the TCRdb table keeps only in-frame clones and is missing some. The sample yields 100,000 or so clones, around nine tenths seen once. The sequence was collected from an adult in good health. Specimen: peripheral blood, collected on day 0 of AZD1222 vaccination.

CDR3 region: CASSKSTGTSGRNGELFF. The CDR3 DNA reads as TGTGCCAGCAGTAAAAGTACCGGGACTAGCGGGAGAAACGGGGAGCTGTTTTTT. The rearrangement joins TRBV11-2 to TRBJ2-2; 14 nucleotides line up with TRBD2. The V gene end was trimmed by 6 bases and the J gene end by 7 bases; junction bases not matched to a gene: 13. Germline V gives CDR1 SGHAT, CDR2 FQNNGV. CDR3 length: 18 residues.